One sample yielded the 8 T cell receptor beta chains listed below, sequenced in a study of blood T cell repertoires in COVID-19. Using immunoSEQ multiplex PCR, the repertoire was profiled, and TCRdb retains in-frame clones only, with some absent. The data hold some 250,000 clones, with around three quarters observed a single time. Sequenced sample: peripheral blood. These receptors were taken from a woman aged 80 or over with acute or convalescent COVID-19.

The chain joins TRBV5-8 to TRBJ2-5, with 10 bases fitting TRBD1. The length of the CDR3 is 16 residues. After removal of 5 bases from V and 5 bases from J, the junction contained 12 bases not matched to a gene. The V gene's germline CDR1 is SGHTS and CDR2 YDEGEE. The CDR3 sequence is CASRRRDRGVGETQYF. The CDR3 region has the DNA TGTGCCAGCAGACGCCGGGACAGGGGAGTGGGGGAGACCCAGTACTTC.

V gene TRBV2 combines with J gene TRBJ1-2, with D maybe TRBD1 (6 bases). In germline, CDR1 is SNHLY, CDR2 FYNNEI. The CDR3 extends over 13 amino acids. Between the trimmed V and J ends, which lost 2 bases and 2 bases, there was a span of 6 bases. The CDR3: CASSERGNYGYTF. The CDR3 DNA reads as TGTGCCAGCAGTGAAAGGGGGAACTATGGCTACACCTTC. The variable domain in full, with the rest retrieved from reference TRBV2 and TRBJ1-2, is EPEVTQTPSHQVTQMGQEVILRCVPISNHLYFYWYRQILGQKVEFLVSFYNNEISEKSEIFDDQFSVERPDGSNFTLKIRSTKLEDSAMYFCASSERGNYGYTFGSGTRLTVV.

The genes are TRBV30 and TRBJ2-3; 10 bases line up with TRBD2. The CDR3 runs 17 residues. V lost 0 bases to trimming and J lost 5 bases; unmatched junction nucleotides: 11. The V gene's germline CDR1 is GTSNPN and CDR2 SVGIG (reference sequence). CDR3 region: CAWSVGLSGRVRDTQYF. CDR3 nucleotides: TGTGCCTGGAGTGTAGGGTTGAGCGGGAGGGTTAGAGATACGCAGTATTTT.

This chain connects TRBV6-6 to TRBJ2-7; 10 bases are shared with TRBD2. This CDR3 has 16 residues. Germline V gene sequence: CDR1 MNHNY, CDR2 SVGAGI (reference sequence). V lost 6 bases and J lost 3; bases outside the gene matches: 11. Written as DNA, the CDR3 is TGTGCCAGCAGAGCCCAAGCGGGGGGGGCAATCTACGAGCAGTACTTC. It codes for CASRAQAGGAIYEQYF.

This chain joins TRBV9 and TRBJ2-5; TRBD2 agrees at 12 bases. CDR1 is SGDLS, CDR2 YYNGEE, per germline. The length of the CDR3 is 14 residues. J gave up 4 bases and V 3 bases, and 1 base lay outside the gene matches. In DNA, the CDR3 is TGTGCCAGCAGCGGGGGACTAGCGGGAGAGACCCAGTACTTC. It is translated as CASSGGLAGETQYF.

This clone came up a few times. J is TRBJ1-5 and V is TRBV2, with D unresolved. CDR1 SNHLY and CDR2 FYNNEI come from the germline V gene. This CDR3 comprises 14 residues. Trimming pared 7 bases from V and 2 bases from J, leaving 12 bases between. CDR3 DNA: TGTGCCAGCAACGGCTTGGGCGGCAATCAGCCCCAGCATTTT. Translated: CASNGLGGNQPQHF.

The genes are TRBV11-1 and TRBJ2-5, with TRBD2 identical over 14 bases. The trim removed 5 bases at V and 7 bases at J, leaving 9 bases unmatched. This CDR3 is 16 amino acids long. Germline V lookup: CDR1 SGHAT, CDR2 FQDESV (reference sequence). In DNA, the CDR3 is TGTGCCAGCAGCCCCGGGACTAGCGGGGGCCGGGGGACCCAGTACTTC. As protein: CASSPGTSGGRGTQYF.

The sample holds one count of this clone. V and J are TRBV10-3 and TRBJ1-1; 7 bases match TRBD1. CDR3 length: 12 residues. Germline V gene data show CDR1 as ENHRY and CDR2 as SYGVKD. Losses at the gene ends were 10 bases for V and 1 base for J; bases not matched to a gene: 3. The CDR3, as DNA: TGTGCCACACGACAGGGGAACACTGAAGCTTTCTTT. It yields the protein CATRQGNTEAFF.